The clone carrying this TCR beta chain came up a few times. This record comes from a study of blood T cell repertoires in COVID-19. CDR3 length equals 15 residues. With V trimmed by 4 bases and J by 2 bases, 6 bases remained unmatched. CDR1 is SNHLY and CDR2 is FYNNEI in the germline V gene. Produced via immunoSEQ multiplex PCR; TCRdb's table is partial and in-frame only. The table records 200,000 to 300,000 clones, about 82% of them present only once. The rearrangement links TRBV2 to TRBJ2-3, with 7 bases lining up with TRBD2. This receptor was identified in a woman in her fifties or sixties with active or convalescent COVID-19. The specimen sequenced was peripheral blood. The CDR3, as DNA: TGTGCCAGCAGTGTGGACGGGGGGTACACAGATACGCAGTATTTT. Translating it yields CASSVDGGYTDTQYF.